A single T cell receptor (beta chain) is shown here with its context. A junction boundary mismatches the germline segment, possibly from a read error. The data belong to a study of blood T cell repertoires in COVID-19. Study-level information: Spain, Italy and the United States supplied samples that represented acute and convalescent COVID-19.

This CDR3 comprises 15 residues. Germline lookup yields CDR1 SGHDN and CDR2 FVKESK. Participants, 18 to 89 years old, spanned around 25 US areas. Clinical histories supplied by participants themselves formed the basis of cohort assignment. Per the original data handling: Scientists estimated how many nucleated cells there were by amplifying reference gene primers. The method was immunoSEQ multiplex PCR; TCRdb's version includes in-frame clones alone and lacks a portion of them. V and J calls plus clone size are reproduced from that table; the DNA served to infer D and trimming. The table has around 180,000 clones, 76% seen once.

The chain has TRBV14 and TRBJ2-6, with TRBD1 matching over 10 bases. Sequenced input: PBMCs or T cells enriched from blood (not recorded which). The TCR comes from a woman between 50 and 59 years old with acute COVID-19. The CDR3 reads CASSQGRQGASVLTF. The CDR3 DNA follows: TGTGCCAGCAGCCAAGGGAGACAGGGGGCCAGCGTCCTGACTTTC.